What follows are 13 T cell receptor beta chains derived from one specimen sequenced in a study of tumor-infiltrating lymphocytes in primary liver carcinoma. It was unsorted whole blood that yielded blood RNA, and germline DNA was also extracted. Production of TCR beta cDNA used around 500 ng total RNA together with a constant-region primer. Sequencing libraries for TCR beta derived from three nested multiplex PCR rounds that used slightly modified ARM-PCR. Use of TRBV1-TRBV30 forward primers with a C-beta reverse primer characterized the first two PCR rounds, which lasted around 11 cycles each. TCRdb redid the calling of the multiplex PCR reads with MiXCR, one entry per CDR3 protein. The table records 330,000 or so distinct CDR3 sequences, 65% of them present only once. Sequencing used peripheral blood. Receptor source: a man in his forties or fifties with primary liver carcinoma and hepatitis B virus infection.

This clonotype was observed a few times. Since a much larger clone is just one base distant, this may be a read error. The chain carries TRBV12-3 or TRBV12-4 and TRBJ1-5, with D unresolved. The length of the CDR3 is 15 residues. The V and J ends lost 2 bases and 1 base respectively, with 9 bases between them. CDR3 bases: TGTGCCAGCAGTTTACCCGGGGAAAGCAATCAGCCCCAGCATTTT. The encoded protein is CASSLPGESNQPQHF.

The V gene is TRBV12-3 or TRBV12-4, the J gene TRBJ1-5, with 7 bases that match TRBD1. CDR3 length: 15 residues. With 5 bases clipped from V and 5 bases from J, the junction kept 9 bases outside the gene matches. The CDR3 bases are TGTGCCAGCAGTACTGACAGGGAGAAGGATCAGCCCCAGCATTTT. It codes for CASSTDREKDQPQHF.

The chain has TRBV6-2 or TRBV6-3 and TRBJ2-7; D is undetermined. The germline CDR1 and CDR2 sequences are MNHEY and SVGEGT. The length of the CDR3 is 14 residues. The V gene lost 6 bases and the J gene lost 5 bases, with 17 bases spanning the gap. This CDR3 reads CASSLINGRDEQYF. CDR3 nucleotides: TGTGCCAGCAGCTTAATTAACGGAAGGGACGAGCAGTACTTC.

With regard to this clonotype: In this CDR3 the conserved last residue, phenylalanine or tryptophan, is missing, so a read error is likely. The chain has TRBV11-2 and TRBJ2-1; D might be TRBD2 (5 bases). Germline values: CDR1 SGHAT, CDR2 FQNNGV. Trimming pared 5 bases from V and 4 bases from J, leaving 18 bases between. This CDR3 has 16 amino acids. The CDR3 loop reads CASSLRWERSYNEQFL. Here the CDR3 DNA reads TGTGCCAGCAGCCTCAGGTGGGAGCGATCTTACAATGAGCAGTTCCTC.

With regard to this clonotype: Since a much larger clone is just one base distant, this may be a read error. J is TRBJ2-2 and V is TRBV5-1; 8 bases map to TRBD1. CDR1 and CDR2 (germline): SGHRS, YFSETQ. The CDR3 runs to 16 residues. The V gene end was trimmed by 4 bases and the J gene end by 1 base; junction bases not matched to a gene: 6. The CDR3 nucleotides read TGCGCCAGCAGCATAGCCGGGACAGGGAACACCGGGGAGCTGTTTTTT. Translation gives CASSIAGTGNTGELFF.

A note on this clonotype: A read error is likely, as this CDR3 ends without the conserved phenylalanine or tryptophan. The chain links TRBV10-3 to TRBJ2-2, with D perhaps being TRBD1 or TRBD2 (5 bases each). CDR1 is ENHRY and CDR2 is SYGVKD in the germline V gene. This CDR3 contains 16 residues. With 6 bases removed from V and 3 bases from J, the gap between germline ends came to 17 bases. CDR3 nucleotide sequence: TGTGCCATCAGCGAGAACCGGGACGGGGACACCGGGGAGCTGTTTTCT. Translating gives CAISENRDGDTGELFS.

This clonotype was found a few times. A single base separates this from a much larger clone, so it may be a read error. The chain links TRBV12-3 or TRBV12-4 to TRBJ2-1; possibly TRBD1 for D (6 bases). CDR3 length equals 15 residues. V gave up 3 bases and J gave up 5 bases, with 14 bases separating them. The CDR3 loop reads CASSLVQGTNNEQFF. The CDR3 DNA sequence: TGTGCCAGCAGTTTGGTTCAGGGGACGAACAATGAGCAGTTCTTC.

This sequence joins TRBV10-2 and TRBJ2-7, with D possibly matching TRBD2 (6 bases). V was pared by 7 bases and J by 6 bases, with 22 bases between. CDR1 and CDR2 (germline): WSHSY, SAAADI. This CDR3 has 15 residues. The CDR3 reads CASTPMEGRRFEQYF. DNA for the CDR3: TGCGCCAGCACCCCCATGGAGGGGAGGCGATTCGAGCAGTACTTC.

Remarks on this clonotype: The junction departs from germline at one end; a sequencing error may be responsible. J is TRBJ2-2 and V is TRBV6-5; perhaps TRBD1 as D (6 bases). CDR3 size: 15 residues. The germline V gene encodes CDR1 MNHEY and CDR2 SVGAGI. This CDR3 reads CASSYQGPNTGELFF. DNA of the CDR3: TGTGCCAGTAGTTACCAGGGGCCGAACACCGGGGAGCTGTTTTTT.

Comments on this clonotype: This may come from a read error, since a much larger clone is one base off. The V call is TRBV14, the J call TRBJ2-3; D gene unclear. Germline CDR1 is SGHDN and CDR2 is FVKESK. V was cut by 4 bases and J by 6 bases, with 20 bases left in between. The CDR3 covers 16 residues. The DNA for the CDR3 is TGTGCCAGCAGCCGAGGAATTAGGCCCTCATCGGATACGCAGTATTTT. Amino acids: CASSRGIRPSSDTQYF.

Worth noting for this clonotype: It may be a read error: a sequence one base away is much more abundant. The chain combines TRBV6-5 with TRBJ1-5, with no clear D. The CDR3 is 13 amino acids. The germline gives CDR1 MNHEY, CDR2 SVGAGI. The CDR3 DNA is TGTGCCAGCAGTTACAGGCTTAATCAGCCCAAGCATTTT. Its protein product is CASSYRLNQPKHF.

The chain has TRBV24-1 and TRBJ2-5; maybe TRBD2 (5 bases). CDR1 is KGHDR and CDR2 is SFDVKD in the germline V gene. The CDR3 is 15 residues long. Trimming cost V 4 bases and J 5 bases, with 16 bases left between them. Here the CDR3 DNA reads TGTGCCACCAGTGAGGGTGGAGGAGCTTCGGAGACCCAGTACTTC. Its translation: CATSEGGGASETQYF.

This chain connects TRBV4-2 to TRBJ1-1, with a weak D call TRBD1 (5 bases). CDR1 and CDR2 (germline): LGHNA, YNFKEQ. CDR3 length equals 15 residues. Trimming left V 4 bases short and J 5 bases short, with 17 bases between. The CDR3, as DNA: TGTGCCAGCAGCCGTGCCCGGGGGGGAGGGACTGAAGCTTTCTTT. It codes for CASSRARGGGTEAFF.